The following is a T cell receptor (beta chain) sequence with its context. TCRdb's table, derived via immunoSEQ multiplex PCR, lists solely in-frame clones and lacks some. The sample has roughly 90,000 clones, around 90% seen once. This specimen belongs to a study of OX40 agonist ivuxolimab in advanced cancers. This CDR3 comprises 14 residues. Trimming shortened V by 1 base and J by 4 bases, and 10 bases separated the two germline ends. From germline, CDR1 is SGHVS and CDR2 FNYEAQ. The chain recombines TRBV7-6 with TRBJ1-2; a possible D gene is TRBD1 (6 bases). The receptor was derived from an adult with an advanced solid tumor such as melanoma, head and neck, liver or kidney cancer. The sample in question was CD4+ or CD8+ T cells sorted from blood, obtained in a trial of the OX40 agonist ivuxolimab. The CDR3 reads CASSLDRDLYGYTF. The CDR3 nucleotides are TGTGCCAGCAGCTTAGACAGGGACCTCTATGGCTACACCTTC.